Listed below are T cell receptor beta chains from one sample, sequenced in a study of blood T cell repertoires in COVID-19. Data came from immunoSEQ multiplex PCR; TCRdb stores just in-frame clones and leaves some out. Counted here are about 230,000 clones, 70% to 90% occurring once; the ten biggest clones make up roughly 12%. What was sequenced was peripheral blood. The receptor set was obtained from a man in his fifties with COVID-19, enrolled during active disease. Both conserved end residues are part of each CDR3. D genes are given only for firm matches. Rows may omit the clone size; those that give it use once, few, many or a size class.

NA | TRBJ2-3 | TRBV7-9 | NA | TGTGCCAGCAGCTTAGAACAAGCAGATACGCAGTATTTT | CASSLEQADTQYF
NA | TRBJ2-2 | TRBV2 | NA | NA | CASILAGGNTGELFF
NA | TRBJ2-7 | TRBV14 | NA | TGTGCCAGCAGCCCCATGGGGGCGGGGGTCACCTACGAGCAGTACTTC | CASSPMGAGVTYEQYF
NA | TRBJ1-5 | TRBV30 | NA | TGTGCCTGGACTCGGGGGAGCAATCAGCCCCAGCATTTT | CAWTRGSNQPQHF
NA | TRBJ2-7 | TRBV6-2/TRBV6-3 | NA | TGTGCCAGCAGCCCAGAGGTTCCGCGCGTGTACTTC | CASSPEVPRVYF
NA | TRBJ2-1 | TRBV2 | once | TGTGCCAGCAACCCTGGGAGCTCCTACAATGAGCAGTTCTTC | CASNPGSSYNEQFF
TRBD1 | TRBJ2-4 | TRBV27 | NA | TGTGCCAGCAGTTCCCGGGACAGGGGGCGCTTAGCCAAAAACATTCAGTACTTC | CASSSRDRGRLAKNIQYF
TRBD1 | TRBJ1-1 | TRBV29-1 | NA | TGCAGCGTTGGACAGGGGGCGAACACTGAAGCTTTCTTT | CSVGQGANTEAFF
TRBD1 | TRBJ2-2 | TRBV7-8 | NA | TGTGCCAGCAGCTCTCGCGGACAGGGCGCCGGGGAGCTGTTTTTT | CASSSRGQGAGELFF
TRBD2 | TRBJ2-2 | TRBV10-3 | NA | TGTGCCATCAGTGAGATGGGCGGGAGGAACACCGGGGAGCTGTTTTTT | CAISEMGGRNTGELFF
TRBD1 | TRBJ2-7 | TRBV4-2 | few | TGTGCCAGCAGCCAAGCAGGACAGGGGGCGCCTTACGAGCAGTACTTC | CASSQAGQGAPYEQYF
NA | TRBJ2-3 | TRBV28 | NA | TGTGCCAGCAGTTTGCCACAGGGTGAAGCAGATACGCAGTATTTT | CASSLPQGEADTQYF
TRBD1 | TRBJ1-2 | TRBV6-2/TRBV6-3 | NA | TGTGCCAGCAGTTCTACAGGGGGCAACTATGGCTACACCTTC | CASSSTGGNYGYTF
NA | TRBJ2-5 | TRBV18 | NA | TGTGCCAGCTCACTAACTACGATTGTGGAGACCCAGTACTTC | CASSLTTIVETQYF
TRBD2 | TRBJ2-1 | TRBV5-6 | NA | TGTGCCAGCACCCTCCAGCGGGGGTACTCCTACAATGAGCAGTTCTTC | CASTLQRGYSYNEQFF
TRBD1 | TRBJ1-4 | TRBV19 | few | TGTGCCAGTAGCACTGGACAGGGGTGGGAAAAACTGTTTTTT | CASSTGQGWEKLFF
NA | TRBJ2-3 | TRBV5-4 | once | TGTGCCAGCAGCTTGGCCGGGTCCGGGGATACGCAGTATTTT | CASSLAGSGDTQYF
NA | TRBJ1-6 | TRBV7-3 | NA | TGTGCCAGCAGCTTAAGGGCAGCAGATAATTCACCCCTCCACTTT | CASSLRAADNSPLHF
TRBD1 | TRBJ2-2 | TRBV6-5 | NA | TGTGCCAGCAGCCGGGACAGGGGGACCGGGGAGCTGTTTTTT | CASSRDRGTGELFF
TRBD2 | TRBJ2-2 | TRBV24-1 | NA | TGTGCCACCAGTGACCACCCCGGGACTAGCGGGACCGGGGAGCTGTTTTTT | CATSDHPGTSGTGELFF
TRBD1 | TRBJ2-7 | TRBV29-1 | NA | TGCAGCGTTGAAGTTTGGACAGGGTCCTACGAGCAGTACTTC | CSVEVWTGSYEQYF
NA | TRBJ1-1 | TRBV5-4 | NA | TGTGCCAGCAGCTTCGGGACACAGAACACTGAAGCTTTCTTT | CASSFGTQNTEAFF
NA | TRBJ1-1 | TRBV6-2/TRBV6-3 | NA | TGTGCCAGCAGTTACAGCCTCTACGGCACTGAAGCTTTCTTT | CASSYSLYGTEAFF
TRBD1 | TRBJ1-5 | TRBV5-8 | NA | TGTGCCAGCAGCTGGTTGACAGGGGAGAAGGGTCAGCCCCAGCATTTT | CASSWLTGEKGQPQHF
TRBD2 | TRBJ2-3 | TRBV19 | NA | TGTGCCAGTAGTACGGGGACTAGCGGGCCAAGCACAGATACGCAGTATTTT | CASSTGTSGPSTDTQYF
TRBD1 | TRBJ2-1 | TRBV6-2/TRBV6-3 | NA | TGTGCCAGCAGCCCGAGGGGGCAGGGGTTGAACAATGAGCAGTTCTTC | CASSPRGQGLNNEQFF
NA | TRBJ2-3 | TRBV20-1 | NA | TGCAGTGCTAGTCCGGGTCGGGGGACAGATACGCAGTATTTT | CSASPGRGTDTQYF
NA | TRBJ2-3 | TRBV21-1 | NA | TGTGCCAGCAGTCTAGCGGGAGTTATAGATACGCAGTATTTT | CASSLAGVIDTQYF
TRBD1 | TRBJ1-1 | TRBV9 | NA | TGTGCCAGCAGCGCCGGGACAGCGAACACTGAAGCTTTCTTT | CASSAGTANTEAFF
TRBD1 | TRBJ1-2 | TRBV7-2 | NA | TGTGCCAGCAGCTTAGCGGCGGCCCCCGGGACAGGTCTTTATGGCTACACCTTC | CASSLAAAPGTGLYGYTF
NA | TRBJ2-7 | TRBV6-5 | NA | TGTGCCAGCAGCAGGGCTCTCTCCTACGAGCAGTACTTC | CASSRALSYEQYF
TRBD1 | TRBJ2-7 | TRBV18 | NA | TGTGCCAGCTCACCTATACCGGGACAGGCAAAATACGAGCAGTACTTC | CASSPIPGQAKYEQYF
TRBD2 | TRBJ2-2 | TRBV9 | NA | TGTGCCAGCAGCCGGACTAGCGATAACACCGGGGAGCTGTTTTTT | CASSRTSDNTGELFF
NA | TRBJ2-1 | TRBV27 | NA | TGTGCCAGCAACCCCGGGACTCCCTCCTACAATGAGCAGTTCTTC | CASNPGTPSYNEQFF
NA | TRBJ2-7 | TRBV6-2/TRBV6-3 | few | TGTGCCAGCAGTTATGGACTGAACTACGAGCAGTACTTC | CASSYGLNYEQYF
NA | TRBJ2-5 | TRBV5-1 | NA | TGCGCCAGCAGCTCAGGACAGACTCAAGAGACCCAGTACTTC | CASSSGQTQETQYF
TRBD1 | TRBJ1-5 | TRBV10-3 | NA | TGTGCCACCCAGGGGGGCTTGCGTTATAGCAATCAGCCCCAGCATTTT | CATQGGLRYSNQPQHF
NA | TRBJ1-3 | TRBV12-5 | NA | TGTGCTAGTGGTTTGGGGCAGGGAACGAGCTCTGGAAACACCATATATTTT | CASGLGQGTSSGNTIYF
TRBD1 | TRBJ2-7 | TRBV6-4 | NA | TGTGCCAGCAGCCCAACAGGGGACGGGTACGAGCAGTACTTC | CASSPTGDGYEQYF
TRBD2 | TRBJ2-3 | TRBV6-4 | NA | TGTGCCAGCAGTGAAGTAGCGGGGGGCACAGATACGCAGTATTTT | CASSEVAGGTDTQYF
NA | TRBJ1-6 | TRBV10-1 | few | TGCGCCAGCAGTTCGAACCGCGGGGGATCACCCCTCCACTTT | CASSSNRGGSPLHF
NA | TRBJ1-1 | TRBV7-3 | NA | TGTGCCAGCAGCGACTACAGGGCAGGCAGTGAAGCTTTCTTT | CASSDYRAGSEAFF
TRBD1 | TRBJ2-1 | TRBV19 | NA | TGTGCCAGTAGTGCCGCCAGGGGGAGCTCCTACAATGAGCAGTTCTTC | CASSAARGSSYNEQFF
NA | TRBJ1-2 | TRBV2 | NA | TGTGCCAGCAGCCTGGACAGTAACTATGGCTACACCTTC | CASSLDSNYGYTF
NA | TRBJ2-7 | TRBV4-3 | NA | TGCGCCAGCAGCCAAGGACCCGACGCCGGGTACGAGCAGTACTTC | CASSQGPDAGYEQYF
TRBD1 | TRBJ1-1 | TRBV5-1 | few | TGCGCCAGTAGACCCACAGGGGTAGCAAACACTGAAGCTTTCTTT | CASRPTGVANTEAFF
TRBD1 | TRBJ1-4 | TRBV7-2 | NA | TGTGCCAGCAGCCAGGGGACAGGGGGAGAAAAACTGTTTTTT | CASSQGTGGEKLFF
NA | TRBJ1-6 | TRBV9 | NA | TGTGCCAGCAGCGTAGGGGGCGAGAATTCACCCCTCCACTTT | CASSVGGENSPLHF